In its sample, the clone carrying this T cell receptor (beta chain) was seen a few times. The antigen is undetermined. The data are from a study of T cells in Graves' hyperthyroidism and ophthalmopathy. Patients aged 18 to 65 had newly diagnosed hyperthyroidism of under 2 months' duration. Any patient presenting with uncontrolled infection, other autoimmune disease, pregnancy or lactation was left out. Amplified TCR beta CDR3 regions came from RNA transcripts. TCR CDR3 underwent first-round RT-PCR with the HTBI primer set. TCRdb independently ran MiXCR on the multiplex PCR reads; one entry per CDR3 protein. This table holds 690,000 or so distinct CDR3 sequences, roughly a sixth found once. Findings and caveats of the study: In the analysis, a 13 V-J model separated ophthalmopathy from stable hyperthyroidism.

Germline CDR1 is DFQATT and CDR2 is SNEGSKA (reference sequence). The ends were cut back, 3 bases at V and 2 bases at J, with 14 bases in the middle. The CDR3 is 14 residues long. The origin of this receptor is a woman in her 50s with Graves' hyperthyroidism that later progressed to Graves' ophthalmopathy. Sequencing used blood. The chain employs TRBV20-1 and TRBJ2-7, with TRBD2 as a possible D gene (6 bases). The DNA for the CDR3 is TGCAGTGCTAGCCGGGACGGGAGACCCTACGAGCAGTACTTC. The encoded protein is CSASRDGRPYEQYF.